This T cell receptor beta chain emerged from a study of T cell responses to AZD1222 COVID-19 vaccine. Whole-study context: Whether given at about 4 or about 12 weeks, second doses were pooled. Study findings and constraints: Along spike, vaccine-associated CD4 TCRs were found throughout, with dominance at 160-218 and 743-854. Scientists sampled the repertoires only once the peak T cell response had passed. Variant regions that are unmutated are reportedly the target of nearly half of spike-specific TCRs.

Profiling relied on immunoSEQ multiplex PCR, and the TCRdb table lists in-frame clones only, not all of them. The data contain about 130,000 clones, roughly 90% of them singletons. Comments on this clone: Its target is unknown.

Trimming removed 2 bases from V and 3 bases from J; junction bases left unmatched: 6. Per germline, CDR1 SGHRS and CDR2 YFSETQ. CDR3 length equals 15 residues. This TCR was recovered from an adult in good health. This chain links TRBV5-1 with TRBJ2-7, with 9 nucleotides matching TRBD1. Here the sequenced sample was peripheral blood, taken on day 0 of AZD1222 vaccination. The CDR3 here is CASSFGQGFYYEQYF. CDR3 in DNA: TGCGCCAGCAGCTTTGGACAGGGGTTCTACTACGAGCAGTACTTC.